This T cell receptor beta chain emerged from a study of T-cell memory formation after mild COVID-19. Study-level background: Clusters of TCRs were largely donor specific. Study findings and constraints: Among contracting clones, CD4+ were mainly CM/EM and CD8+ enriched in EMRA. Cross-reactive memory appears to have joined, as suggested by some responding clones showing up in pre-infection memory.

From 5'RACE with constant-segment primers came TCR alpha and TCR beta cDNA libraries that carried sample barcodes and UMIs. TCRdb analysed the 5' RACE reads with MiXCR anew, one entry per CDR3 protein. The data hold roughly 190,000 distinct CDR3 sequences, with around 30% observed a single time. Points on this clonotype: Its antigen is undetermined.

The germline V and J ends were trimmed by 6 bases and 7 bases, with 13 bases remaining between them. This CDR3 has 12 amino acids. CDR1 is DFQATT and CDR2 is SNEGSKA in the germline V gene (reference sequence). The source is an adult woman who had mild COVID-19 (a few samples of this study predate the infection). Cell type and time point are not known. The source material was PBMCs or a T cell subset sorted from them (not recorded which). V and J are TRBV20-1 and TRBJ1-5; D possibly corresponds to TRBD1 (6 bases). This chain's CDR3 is CSAGRGGQPQHF. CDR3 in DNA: TGCAGTGCCGGCAGGGGCGGGCAGCCCCAGCATTTT.